These 28 T cell receptor beta chains came from one sample sequenced in a study of CD8 T cells in Susac syndrome (dated by TCRdb to the late 2010s). Libraries were made using the immunoSEQ multiplex PCR assay. RNA was extracted using the RNeasy kit, and roughly 0.5 to 1 ug of the RNA was reverse transcribed with random hexamers. The raw public reads went through TCRdb reprocessing: fastp at Q25, MiXCR clone calling, in-frame beta chains kept. Entries are consolidated by CDR3 protein sequence, retaining the most common genes and DNA. Counted in this sample were around 200,000 distinct CDR3 sequences; approximately 95% of them appeared once. The ten largest clones take up around 0.093% of the sample. The material sequenced was CD4+ T cells from PBMCs. The receptor set was obtained from a human donor in good health.

The J gene is TRBJ2-3, the V gene TRBV29-1; 8 positions agree with TRBD1. The germline V gene has CDR1 SQVTM and CDR2 ANQGSEA. The V and J ends lost 2 bases and 5 bases, in that order; junction bases with no gene match: 9. This CDR3 is built from 15 residues. The CDR3 region has the DNA TGCAGCGTTGAAATTGATGGGACAGGTGGAGATACGCAGTATTTT. Translation gives CSVEIDGTGGDTQYF.

The V gene is TRBV29-1, the J gene TRBJ1-1; perhaps TRBD1 as D (5 bases). This CDR3 is 10 amino acids long. Germline V gene sequence: CDR1 SQVTM, CDR2 ANQGSEA. V lost 7 bases and J lost 6, with 9 bases in between. In DNA form, the CDR3 reads TGCAGCGGTGGGGGGGCTGAAGCTTTCTTT. Amino acids: CSGGGAEAFF. The full variable domain, completed using reference TRBV29-1 and TRBJ1-1, is SAVISQKPSRDICQRGTSLTIQCQVDSQVTMMFWYRQQPGQSLTLIATANQGSEATYESGFVIDKFPISRPNLTFSTLTVSNMSPEDSSIYLCSGGGAEAFFGQGTRLTVV.

The J gene is TRBJ2-6, the V gene TRBV12-3 or TRBV12-4, with D uncertain. The CDR3 spans 15 residues. The V end lost 1 base, the J end lost 0 bases, and 4 bases lay between the germline ends. The CDR3 region is CASSLDVSGANVLTF. CDR3 DNA sequence: TGTGCCAGCAGTTTAGATGTCTCTGGGGCCAACGTCCTGACTTTC.

J is TRBJ1-1 and V is TRBV4-3; D ambiguous. Germline V gives CDR1 LGHNA, CDR2 YSLEER. Between the trimmed V and J ends, which lost 0 bases and 4 bases, there was a span of 15 bases. The CDR3 is made up of 16 amino acids. In DNA, the CDR3 is TGCGCCAGCAGCCAAGAGTTGTGGGAGGTGGGCACTGAAGCTTTCTTT. Translating gives CASSQELWEVGTEAFF.

This clonotype was detected only once. This chain links TRBV20-1 with TRBJ1-3; 9 positions agree with TRBD1. J lost 2 bases, V lost 5 bases, and 4 bases had no gene match. The CDR3 runs 14 residues. CDR1 and CDR2 from the germline V gene are DFQATT and SNEGSKA (reference sequence). The CDR3: CSAPRTGAGNTIYF. CDR3 in DNA: TGCAGTGCTCCTCGGACAGGGGCTGGAAACACCATATATTTT.

The chain employs TRBV20-1 and TRBJ2-1, with 7 nucleotides matching TRBD2. The CDR3 has 18 residues. CDR1 and CDR2 from the germline V gene are DFQATT and SNEGSKA (reference sequence). With 3 bases clipped from V and 2 bases from J, the junction kept 16 bases outside the gene matches. CDR3 nucleotides: TGCAGTGCTAGTATGAGACACCCCCAGCGGGGAGCCTACAATGAGCAGTTCTTC. This gives the protein CSASMRHPQRGAYNEQFF.

V gene TRBV30 combines with J gene TRBJ2-3, with 7 bases identical to TRBD2. V dropped 1 base and J dropped 6; count of bases not matched to a gene: 10. This CDR3 has 15 residues. Germline values: CDR1 GTSNPN, CDR2 SVGIG (reference sequence). The CDR3 DNA follows: TGTGCCTGGAGTGCGACACTAGCGACGGGGGATACGCAGTATTTT. As protein: CAWSATLATGDTQYF.

V and J are TRBV12-3 or TRBV12-4 and TRBJ2-3, with 7 nucleotides matching TRBD2. V dropped 8 bases and J dropped 1; count of bases not matched to a gene: 6. The CDR3 length is 14 residues. CDR3 nucleotide sequence: TGTGCCAGCGCATTTAGCGGGCGCACAGATACGCAGTATTTT. Protein product: CASAFSGRTDTQYF.

V usage is TRBV11-3 and J usage is TRBJ2-2; D remains ambiguous. V was trimmed by 1 base and J by 8 bases, leaving 5 bases between them. CDR1 and CDR2 from the germline V gene are SGHNT and YENEEA. The CDR3 loop spans 12 amino acids. CDR3 region: CASSLVRGELFF. CDR3 in DNA: TGTGCCAGCAGCTTAGTTCGGGGGGAGCTGTTTTTT. Using reference TRBV11-3 and TRBJ2-2 for the parts outside the CDR3, the full variable domain is EAGVVQSPRYKIIEKKQPVAFWCNPISGHNTLYWYLQNLGQGPELLIRYENEEAVDDSQLPKDRFSAERLKGVDSTLKIQPAELGDSAVYLCASSLVRGELFFGEGSRLTVL.

This chain joins TRBV3-1 and TRBJ2-3; D perhaps matches TRBD2 (5 bases). Trimming took off 0 bases at V and 15 bases at J, with 22 bases between the two ends. Per germline, CDR1 LGHDT and CDR2 YNNKEL (reference sequence). The CDR3 consists of 15 residues. This CDR3 is CASSQDLATNKYSYF. In DNA form, the CDR3 reads TGTGCCAGCAGCCAAGATTTAGCGACAAACAAGTACTCTTATTTT.

The J gene is TRBJ1-6, the V gene TRBV3-1; D is undetermined. Looked up from germline, CDR1 is LGHDT and CDR2 is YNNKEL (reference sequence). The CDR3 runs to 14 residues. V was pared by 1 base and J by 10 bases, with 11 bases between. The DNA for the CDR3 is TGTGCCAGCAGCCAAGGTCAGCCACTCTCACCCCTCCACTTT. It codes for CASSQGQPLSPLHF.

This sequence joins TRBV28 and TRBJ1-2; no firm D call. V shed 4 bases and J shed 7 bases, with 16 bases lying between them. The V gene's germline CDR1 is MDHEN and CDR2 SYDVKM. The CDR3 has 14 residues. The CDR3 loop reads CASSSGRPRVGYTF. DNA for the CDR3: TGTGCCAGCAGTTCCGGACGGCCCCGTGTTGGCTACACCTTC.

A few counts support this clonotype. The chain has TRBV18 and TRBJ2-3; no reliable D call. V lost 2 bases and J lost 1, with 7 bases in between. CDR1 is KGHSH and CDR2 is LQKENI in the germline V gene. This CDR3 has 14 amino acids. For the CDR3, the DNA is TGTGCCAGCTCACCAACGAGAGGCACAGATACGCAGTATTTT. This codes for CASSPTRGTDTQYF.

This rearrangement joins TRBV9 to TRBJ2-6, with D perhaps matching TRBD2 (5 bases). V lost 4 bases and J lost 2, with 13 bases in between. From germline, CDR1 is SGDLS and CDR2 YYNGEE. CDR3 size: 16 residues. The CDR3 nucleotides read TGTGCCAGCAGCCCCGGAGGAGGCCCTGGGGCCAACGTCCTGACTTTC. Its translation: CASSPGGGPGANVLTF.

V is TRBV9 and J is TRBJ2-1; TRBD2 aligns across 10 bases. Germline V lookup: CDR1 SGDLS, CDR2 YYNGEE. The length of the CDR3 is 15 residues. Trimming took 0 bases from V and 9 from J; bases not matched to a gene: 6. The CDR3 DNA reads as TGTGCCAGCAGCGTAGGTAGCGGGGGGTGGAGTGAGCAGTTCTTC. It yields the protein CASSVGSGGWSEQFF.

The chain is built from TRBV4-3 and TRBJ2-1, with D possibly matching TRBD2 (6 bases). The CDR3 runs to 14 residues. V gave up 4 bases and J gave up 7 bases, with 14 bases separating them. CDR1 is LGHNA and CDR2 is YSLEER in the germline V gene. The CDR3 is CASSRGTLDNEQFF. The CDR3 nucleotides are TGCGCCAGCAGCCGCGGGACCCTAGATAATGAGCAGTTCTTC.

The J gene is TRBJ2-5, the V gene TRBV7-2; TRBD2 agrees at 7 bases. This CDR3 spans 15 amino acids. Germline lookup yields CDR1 SGHTA and CDR2 FQGNSA. The V gene end was trimmed by 3 bases and the J gene end by 4 bases; junction bases not matched to a gene: 8. CDR3 sequence: CASSLSGGLRETQYF. Written as DNA, the CDR3 is TGTGCCAGCAGCTTGTCCGGGGGGTTACGAGAGACCCAGTACTTC.

V usage is TRBV6-5 and J usage is TRBJ2-1; D not resolved. The germline gives CDR1 MNHEY, CDR2 SVGAGI. V was pared by 7 bases and J by 4 bases, with 8 bases between. CDR3 length equals 12 residues. The CDR3 sequence: CASTGTYNEQFF. CDR3 nucleotides: TGTGCCAGCACTGGCACTTACAATGAGCAGTTCTTC.

The chain recombines TRBV24-1 with TRBJ2-1; D is perhaps TRBD1 (5 bases). In germline, CDR1 is KGHDR, CDR2 SFDVKD. Trimming cost V 4 bases and J 6 bases, with 9 bases left between them. CDR3 size: 13 residues. DNA of the CDR3: TGTGCCACCAGTGAGCCAGGGTCCAATGAGCAGTTCTTC. This sequence encodes CATSEPGSNEQFF.

This clonotype was found once. This sequence joins TRBV29-1 and TRBJ2-7; the match to TRBD2 covers 7 bases. The CDR3 sequence is 11 residues long. V was clipped by 7 bases and J by 7 bases; unmatched bases: 7. The germline CDR1 and CDR2 sequences are SQVTM and ANQGSEA. The CDR3 nucleotides read TGCAGCGCACGAGCAGCGGGGGAGCAGTACTTC. Encoded protein: CSARAAGEQYF.

About this clonotype: The CDR3 end shows no conserved phenylalanine or tryptophan, and so a read error is likely. V is TRBV12-3 or TRBV12-4 and J is TRBJ2-1; TRBD2 matches at 11 bases. The CDR3 runs 14 residues. V dropped 7 bases and J dropped 4; count of bases not matched to a gene: 3. The CDR3 here is CASTLAGGYNEQFL. CDR3 sequence (DNA): TGTGCCAGCACCTTAGCGGGAGGGTACAATGAGCAGTTCCTC.

The rearrangement links TRBV7-8 to TRBJ2-1; D may be TRBD2 (5 bases). The CDR3 consists of 14 residues. Germline lookup yields CDR1 SGHVS and CDR2 FQNEAQ. The ends were cut back, 5 bases at V and 8 bases at J, with 16 bases in the middle. CDR3 sequence: CASSPPLAHDEQFF. In nucleotides, the CDR3 is TGTGCCAGCAGCCCACCCCTAGCTCACGATGAGCAGTTCTTC.

The chain has TRBV28 and TRBJ2-1; D remains unclear. V gave up 5 bases and J gave up 10 bases, with 9 bases separating them. The CDR3 length is 11 residues. The germline gives CDR1 MDHEN, CDR2 SYDVKM. The DNA of the CDR3 is TGTGCCAGCAGTCTCCCCCGGGAGCAGTTCTTC. Translating gives CASSLPREQFF.

The chain is built from TRBV24-1 and TRBJ2-3; TRBD2 matches at 11 bases. The germline V gene encodes CDR1 KGHDR and CDR2 SFDVKD. The V segment lost 5 bases and the J segment 1 base; nucleotides outside the gene matches: 4. The CDR3 consists of 16 residues. The CDR3 reads CATSASTSGGTDTQYF. As DNA, the CDR3 is TGTGCCACCAGTGCGTCGACTAGCGGGGGCACAGATACGCAGTATTTT.

This clonotype turned up a few times. V and J are TRBV12-3 or TRBV12-4 and TRBJ1-2, with 8 bases fitting TRBD1. Trimming took 4 bases from V and 8 from J; bases not matched to a gene: 6. The CDR3 contains 13 residues. Here the CDR3 DNA reads TGTGCCAGCAGTTCCTGGACAGGGAACGGCTACACCTTC. Its protein product is CASSSWTGNGYTF.

The chain links TRBV25-1 to TRBJ1-2, with D unresolved. The CDR3 extends over 12 amino acids. Trimming shortened V by 6 bases and J by 8 bases, and 13 bases separated the two germline ends. Per the germline V gene, CDR1 is MGHDK and CDR2 is SYGVNS. CDR3 region: CASRLNWEGYTF. CDR3 bases: TGTGCCAGCAGACTTAACTGGGAGGGCTACACCTTC.

The rearrangement joins TRBV6-1 to TRBJ1-2; 7 bases line up with TRBD1. V gave up 7 bases and J gave up 7 bases; unmatched junction bases: 9. The germline gives CDR1 MNHNS, CDR2 SASEGT. This CDR3 has 13 residues. The CDR3 region has the DNA TGTGCCAGCACCCTCGACAGGGAAGGTGGCTACACCTTC. Encoded protein: CASTLDREGGYTF.

The rearrangement joins TRBV29-1 to TRBJ1-1, with a possible D match to TRBD1 (6 bases). Germline CDR1 is SQVTM and CDR2 is ANQGSEA. V dropped 8 bases and J dropped 4 bases, with 17 bases sitting between them. The CDR3 loop spans 13 amino acids. The CDR3 loop is CSPVAGAGTEAFF. The CDR3 DNA follows: TGCAGCCCGGTAGCAGGGGCGGGCACTGAAGCTTTCTTT.